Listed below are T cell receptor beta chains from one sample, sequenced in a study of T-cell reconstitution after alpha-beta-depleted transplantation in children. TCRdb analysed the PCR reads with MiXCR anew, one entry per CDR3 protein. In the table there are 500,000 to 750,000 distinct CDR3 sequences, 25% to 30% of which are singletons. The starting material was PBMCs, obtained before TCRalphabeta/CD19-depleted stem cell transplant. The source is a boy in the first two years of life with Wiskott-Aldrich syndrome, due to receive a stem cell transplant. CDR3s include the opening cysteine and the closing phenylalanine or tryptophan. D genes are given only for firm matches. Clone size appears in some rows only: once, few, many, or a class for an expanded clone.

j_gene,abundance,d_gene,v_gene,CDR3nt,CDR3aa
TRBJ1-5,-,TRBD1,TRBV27,TGTGCCAGCAGTTGGAGGGGGCGATTGGGCAATCAGCCCCAGCATTTT,CASSWRGRLGNQPQHF
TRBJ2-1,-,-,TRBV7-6,TGTGCCAGCAGCAAAACCGGGACTGAGCAGTTCTTC,CASSKTGTEQFF
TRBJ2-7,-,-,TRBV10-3,TGTGCCATCAGTGTTCGGGGCTCCTACGAGCAGTACTTC,CAISVRGSYEQYF
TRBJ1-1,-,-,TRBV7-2,TGTGCCAGCAGCTCGTCTCTATGGAACACTGAAGCTTTCTTT,CASSSSLWNTEAFF
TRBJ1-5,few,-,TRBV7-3,TGTGCCAGCAGCTTAACTCCGGACAGCAATCAGCCCCAGCATTTT,CASSLTPDSNQPQHF
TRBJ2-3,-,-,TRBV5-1,TGCGCCAGCAGTGCCGCCATTAGCACAGATACGCAGTATTTT,CASSAAISTDTQYF
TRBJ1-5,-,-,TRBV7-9,TGTGCCAGCAGCCCCGGGCCTTATCAGCCCCAGCATTTT,CASSPGPYQPQHF
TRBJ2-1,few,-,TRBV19,TGTGCCAGTAGTATAGGGCTTGGCTTGGGTGAGCAGTTCTTC,CASSIGLGLGEQFF
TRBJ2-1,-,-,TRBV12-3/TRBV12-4,TGTGCCAGCAGTTTGTTCGCTAGTGAGCAGTTCTTC,CASSLFASEQFF
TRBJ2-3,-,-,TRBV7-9,TGTGCCAGCAGCTTAGCCGCAGATACGCAGTATTTT,CASSLAADTQYF
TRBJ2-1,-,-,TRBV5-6,TGTGCCAGCAGCTTTGAGTCGACCCCCTACAATGAGCAGTTCTTC,CASSFESTPYNEQFF
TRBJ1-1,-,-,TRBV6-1,TGTGCCAGCAGTGAGGGGTTCACTGAAGCTTTCTTT,CASSEGFTEAFF
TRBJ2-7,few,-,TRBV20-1,TGCAGTGCTAGAGATTCGGTCCTATACGAGCAGTACTTC,CSARDSVLYEQYF
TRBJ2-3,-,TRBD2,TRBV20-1,TGCAGTGCTAGAGGACTAGCGGGTGGAGAGGGTACGCAGTATTTT,CSARGLAGGEGTQYF
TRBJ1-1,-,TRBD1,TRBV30,TGTGCCTTAAGGGACAGGGTCGACACTGAAGCTTTCTTT,CALRDRVDTEAFF
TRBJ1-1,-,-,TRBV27,TGTGCCAGCAGTTTCGGCAGGGCCACTAACACTGAAGCTTTCTTT,CASSFGRATNTEAFF
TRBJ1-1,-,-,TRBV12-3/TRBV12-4,TGTGCCAGCAGTTTAACACATTCGAACACTGAAGCTTTCTTT,CASSLTHSNTEAFF
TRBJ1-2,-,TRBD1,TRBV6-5,TGTGCCAGCAGTTATGGTCAGGGGGCGGGTGGCTACACCTTC,CASSYGQGAGGYTF
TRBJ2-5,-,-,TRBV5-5,TGTGCCAGCAGCCCACCTGGGCGGATGGGAGAGACCCAGTACTTC,CASSPPGRMGETQYF
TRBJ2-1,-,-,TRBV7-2,TGTGCCAGCAGCGCGCAGTGGGGCTCCTACAATGAGCAGTTCTTC,CASSAQWGSYNEQFF
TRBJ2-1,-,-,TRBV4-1,TGCGCCAGCAGCCAAGGCGGGACAGACCCCTACAATGAGCAGTTCTTC,CASSQGGTDPYNEQFF
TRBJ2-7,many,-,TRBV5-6,TGTGCCAGCAGCTCATCTACGGGTATGGGATACGAGCAGTACTTC,CASSSSTGMGYEQYF
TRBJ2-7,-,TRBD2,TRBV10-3,TGTGCCATCAGTGAGTCGGCGATAGCGGGGAGGACCCACGAGCAGTACTTC,CAISESAIAGRTHEQYF
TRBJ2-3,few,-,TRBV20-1,TGCAGGGCTTGGAGGCCAAGCACAGATACGCAGTATTTT,CRAWRPSTDTQYF
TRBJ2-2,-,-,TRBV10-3,TGTGCCATCGGGGGGACCGGGGAGCTGTTTTTT,CAIGGTGELFF
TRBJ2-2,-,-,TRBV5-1,TGCGCCAGCAGCCCCCCGAGCGGCGGGCCGAACACCGGGGAGCTGTTTTTT,CASSPPSGGPNTGELFF
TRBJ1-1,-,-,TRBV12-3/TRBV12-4,TGTGCCAGCAGTTTGACAGCACAAAGGGCTTTCTTT,CASSLTAQRAFF
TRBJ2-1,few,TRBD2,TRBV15,TGTGCCACCAGCAGAGATAGCGGGAGCAGTTTGGAGGATGAGCAGTTCTTC,CATSRDSGSSLEDEQFF
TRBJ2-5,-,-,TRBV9,TGTGCCAGCAGCGCCACAACCGGGAGTTTGGCACAAGAGACCCAGTACTTC,CASSATTGSLAQETQYF
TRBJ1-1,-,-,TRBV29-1,TGCAGCGCTCCCCCCGCGGGGTCCGCTGAAGCTTTCTTT,CSAPPAGSAEAFF
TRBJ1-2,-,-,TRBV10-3,TGTGCCATCAGTGAGTCAGAGGGGCACCTCGGAGGCTACACCTTC,CAISESEGHLGGYTF
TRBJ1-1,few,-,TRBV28,TGTGCCAGCAATCGACGCAGCGCAAACACTGAAGCTTTCTTT,CASNRRSANTEAFF
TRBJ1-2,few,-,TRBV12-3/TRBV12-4,TGTGCCAGCAGTTTAGTGGGGGGGGGTACTCATGGCTACACCTTC,CASSLVGGGTHGYTF
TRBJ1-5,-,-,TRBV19,TGTGCCAGTAGTATTATGGGGAATTCTGATCAGCCCCAGCATTTT,CASSIMGNSDQPQHF
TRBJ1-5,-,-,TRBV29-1,TGCAGCGTTGAAGGTTCGGGACAAAGTTATCAGCCCCAGCATTTT,CSVEGSGQSYQPQHF
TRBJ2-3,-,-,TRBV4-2,TGTGCCAGCAGCCAAGAGGACGGATATACGCAGTATTTT,CASSQEDGYTQYF
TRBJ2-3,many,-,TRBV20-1,TGCAGTGCTAATTGGGGAGATACGCAGTATTTT,CSANWGDTQYF
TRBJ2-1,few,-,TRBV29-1,TGCAGCGTTGCTATAGTTGAGCAGTTCTTC,CSVAIVEQFF
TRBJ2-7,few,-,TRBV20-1,TGCAGTGCTAGCCAGGGGCTAGCGCCCGTCAGCGAGCAGTACTTC,CSASQGLAPVSEQYF
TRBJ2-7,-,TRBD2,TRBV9,TGTGCCAGCAGCGGGACTAGCGGTCCCTACGAGCAGTACTTC,CASSGTSGPYEQYF
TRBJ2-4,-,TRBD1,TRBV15,TGTGCCACCAGCACGGGACAGAAAAACATTCAGTACTTC,CATSTGQKNIQYF
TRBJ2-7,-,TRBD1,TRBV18,TGTGCCAGCTCATCTTACCGACAGGGCGAGCAGTACTTC,CASSSYRQGEQYF
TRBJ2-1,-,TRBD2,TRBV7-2,TGTGCCAGCAGCTTCGCGGGAGCGGGGAATGAGCAGTTCTTC,CASSFAGAGNEQFF
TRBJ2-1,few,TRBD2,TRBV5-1,TGCGCCAGCAGCTTTACGGGAGGGCCTGGCAATGAGCAGTTCTTC,CASSFTGGPGNEQFF
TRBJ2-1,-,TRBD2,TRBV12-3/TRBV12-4,TGTGCCAGCGATAGCGGGAGAAGGTACAATGAGCAGTTCTTC,CASDSGRRYNEQFF
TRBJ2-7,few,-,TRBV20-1,TGCAGTGCGGAAACAGGGACCCCCTACGAGCAGTACTTC,CSAETGTPYEQYF